The 29 T cell receptor beta chains presented below share a single source sample, sequenced in a study of T cells in Graves' hyperthyroidism and ophthalmopathy. Template material for amplifying TCR beta CDR3 regions consisted of RNA transcripts. During a first-round RT-PCR of the TCR CDR3, the HTBI primer set was used. MiXCR, applied by TCRdb to the multiplex PCR reads, yields one record per CDR3 protein. The sample has 750,000 to 900,000 distinct CDR3 sequences, roughly 40% seen once; the top ten hold approximately 8.7%. What was sequenced was blood. All receptors derive from a man aged 18 to 35 with Graves' hyperthyroidism.

V gene TRBV7-9 combines with J gene TRBJ1-6; unclear D gene. With 8 bases removed from V and 0 bases from J, the gap between germline ends came to 11 bases. Per the germline V gene, CDR1 is SEHNR and CDR2 is FQNEAQ (reference sequence). There are 15 residues in the CDR3. CDR3 nucleotides: TGTGCCAGCCTCCCTCTTAGCTCCTATAATTCACCCCTCCACTTT. Its protein product is CASLPLSSYNSPLHF. The whole variable domain, filled in from reference TRBV7-9 and TRBJ1-6, reads DTGVSQNPRHKITKRGQNVTFRCDPISEHNRLYWYRQTLGQGPEFLTYFQNEAQLEKSRLLSDRFSAERPKGSFSTLEIQRTEQGDSAMYLCASLPLSSYNSPLHFGNGTRLTVT.

This clonotype was picked up a small number of times. The V call is TRBV29-1, the J call TRBJ2-5; D unresolved. Germline assignment: CDR1 SQVTM and CDR2 ANQGSEA. The CDR3 runs to 15 residues. Trimming stripped 8 bases from V and 6 bases from J, with 25 bases between. The CDR3 region is CSPLPPTWGKKTQYF. CDR3 DNA sequence: TGCAGCCCCTTGCCGCCAACGTGGGGTAAAAAGACCCAGTACTTC.

In this sample, this clonotype turned up many times. V gene TRBV9 combines with J gene TRBJ2-5; 11 bases match TRBD1. V lost 4 bases to trimming and J lost 2 bases; unmatched junction nucleotides: 7. Germline CDR1 and CDR2: SGDLS and YYNGEE. This CDR3 region has 16 residues. The CDR3: CASSPRTGGPQETQYF. The CDR3 nucleotides are TGTGCCAGCAGCCCTCGGACAGGGGGCCCACAAGAGACCCAGTACTTC. The full variable domain, completed using reference TRBV9 and TRBJ2-5, is DSGVTQTPKHLITATGQRVTLRCSPRSGDLSVYWYQQSLDQGLQFLIQYYNGEERAKGNILERFSAQQFPDLHSELNLSSLELGDSALYFCASSPRTGGPQETQYFGPGTRLLVL.

This clonotype was counted many times. The chain carries TRBV20-1 and TRBJ2-2; TRBD2 matches at 10 bases. Germline V gives CDR1 DFQATT, CDR2 SNEGSKA (reference sequence). After removal of 6 bases from V and 5 bases from J, the junction contained 3 bases not matched to a gene. CDR3 size: 13 residues. CDR3 residues: CSAGLAVTGELFF. The CDR3 DNA reads as TGCAGTGCCGGACTAGCGGTTACCGGGGAGCTGTTTTTT.

The V and J genes are TRBV7-9 and TRBJ2-5, with 9 bases lining up with TRBD1. The V segment lost 5 bases and the J segment 5 bases; nucleotides outside the gene matches: 12. This CDR3 is 16 amino acids long. CDR1 SEHNR and CDR2 FQNEAQ come from the germline V gene (reference sequence). DNA for the CDR3: TGTGCCAGCAGCCAAGACCCGGGACAGGGTGGGGAGACCCAGTACTTC. It is translated as CASSQDPGQGGETQYF.

This clonotype was recorded a few times. The rearrangement links TRBV4-3 to TRBJ2-7; no reliable D call. The CDR3 has 14 residues. The germline V gene has CDR1 LGHNA and CDR2 YSLEER. V was cut by 3 bases and J by 2 bases, with 11 bases left in between. The CDR3 sequence is CASSHDRGAYEQYF. CDR3 DNA: TGCGCCAGCAGCCACGACCGTGGAGCCTACGAGCAGTACTTC.

CDR3 amino acids: CSVAQGGYGYTF. The CDR3 region has the DNA TGCAGCGTTGCACAGGGAGGCTATGGCTACACCTTC. V and J are TRBV29-1 and TRBJ1-2, with D perhaps matching TRBD1 (6 bases). The CDR3 contains 12 residues. CDR1 and CDR2 (germline): SQVTM, ANQGSEA. Trimming cost V 4 bases and J 4 bases, with 10 bases left between them.

The V call is TRBV7-6, the J call TRBJ2-7; the D call may be TRBD1 or TRBD2 (6 bases each). The CDR3 has 16 residues. CDR1 and CDR2 from the germline V gene are SGHVS and FNYEAQ. The V gene lost 6 bases and the J gene lost 6 bases, with 24 bases spanning the gap. DNA for the CDR3: TGTGCCAGCAGGGGAAGATCCCCGGGGGCCACTTGCGAGCAGTACTTC. It specifies CASRGRSPGATCEQYF.

The chain combines TRBV9 with TRBJ1-1; D is undetermined. From germline, CDR1 is SGDLS and CDR2 YYNGEE. V lost 4 bases, J lost 1 base, and 14 bases lay in between. CDR3 length: 15 residues. As DNA, the CDR3 is TGTGCCAGCAGCCCTCGGTCAACAGCGAACACTGAAGCTTTCTTT. It yields the protein CASSPRSTANTEAFF.

V is TRBV20-1 and J is TRBJ2-5; 9 positions match TRBD2. TRBJ2-1 matches the DNA end more closely, so the J call is doubtful. The CDR3 sequence is 14 residues long. CDR1 is DFQATT, CDR2 SNEGSKA, per germline (reference sequence). This CDR3 is CSARVASGEGEQFF. In DNA form, the CDR3 reads TGCAGTGCTAGAGTGGCTAGCGGGGAAGGTGAGCAGTTCTTC.

This sequence joins TRBV6-5 and TRBJ2-7, with D unclear. The CDR3 contains 11 residues. V was trimmed by 2 bases and J by 9 bases, leaving 8 bases between them. CDR1 is MNHEY, CDR2 SVGAGI, per germline. CDR3 sequence (DNA): TGTGCCAGCAGTTACGGGCGAGTGCAGTACTTC. Translation: CASSYGRVQYF.

The chain couples TRBV6-6 to TRBJ1-1; TRBD1 is a possible D gene (5 bases). This CDR3 contains 14 residues. V lost 4 bases and J lost 1, with 10 bases in between. In germline, CDR1 is MNHNY, CDR2 SVGAGI (reference sequence). The DNA for the CDR3 is TGTGCCAGCAGTTCTGGGGGGACGAACACTGAAGCTTTCTTT. It is translated as CASSSGGTNTEAFF.

This clonotype was seen a handful of times. The chain has TRBV9 and TRBJ1-3; 7 nucleotides align to TRBD1. The germline gives CDR1 SGDLS, CDR2 YYNGEE. CDR3 length: 17 amino acids. Trimming removed 0 bases from V and 4 bases from J; junction bases left unmatched: 10. For the CDR3, the DNA is TGTGCCAGCAGCGTAGCTCCGACAGGGATAGGAGGAAACACCATATATTTT. Encoded protein: CASSVAPTGIGGNTIYF.

The chain combines TRBV10-2 with TRBJ2-2, with TRBD2 identical over 8 bases. V was clipped by 5 bases and J by 6 bases; unmatched bases: 11. Germline loops: CDR1 WSHSY, CDR2 SAAADI. The CDR3 is made up of 16 amino acids. The CDR3 DNA reads TGCGCCAGCAGTTCACGTCGGGGTAGCGGGGCCGGGGAGCTGTTTTTT. Amino acid sequence: CASSSRRGSGAGELFF.

The rearrangement joins TRBV20-1 to TRBJ2-2, with 12 bases lining up with TRBD1. Losses at the gene ends were 2 bases for V and 7 bases for J; bases not matched to a gene: 17. This CDR3 region has 19 residues. Germline V gene sequence: CDR1 DFQATT, CDR2 SNEGSKA (reference sequence). CDR3 bases: TGCAGTGCTAGATCCATGAGCCGGGACAGGGGGCCGAGGGACGGGGAGCTGTTTTTT. Protein product: CSARSMSRDRGPRDGELFF.

Note on this clonotype: This may come from a read error, since a much larger clone is one base off. The chain combines TRBV13 with TRBJ1-4; D possibly corresponds to TRBD1 (5 bases). The ends were cut back, 4 bases at V and 8 bases at J, with 14 bases in the middle. This CDR3 is built from 14 residues. Looked up from germline, CDR1 is PRHDT and CDR2 is FYEKMQ (reference sequence). The CDR3 loop is CASSYIGVDEKLFF. Here the CDR3 DNA reads TGTGCCAGCAGCTACATAGGGGTTGACGAAAAACTGTTTTTT. The full variable domain, its missing parts supplied by reference TRBV13 and TRBJ1-4, is AAGVIQSPRHLIKEKRETATLKCYPIPRHDTVYWYQQGPGQDPQFLISFYEKMQSDKGSIPDRFSAQQFSDYHSELNMSSLELGDSALYFCASSYIGVDEKLFFGSGTQLSVL.

This clonotype was observed at least ten times. The gene calls are TRBV7-8 and TRBJ1-5; D gene unclear. Trimming removed 0 bases from V and 4 bases from J, with 7 bases in between. Germline V gene lookup returns CDR1 SGHVS and CDR2 FQNEAQ. This CDR3 has 14 amino acids. The CDR3 protein is CASSLASLNQPQHF. The CDR3 DNA reads TGTGCCAGCAGCTTAGCGAGTCTTAATCAGCCCCAGCATTTT. Full variable domain (outside the CDR3, taken from reference TRBV7-8 and TRBJ1-5): GAGVSQSPRYKVAKRGQDVALRCDPISGHVSLFWYQQALGQGPEFLTYFQNEAQLDKSGLPSDRFFAERPEGSVSTLKIQRTQQEDSAVYLCASSLASLNQPQHFGDGTRLSIL.

This clonotype appeared once. The chain links TRBV7-9 to TRBJ2-6, with a possible D match to TRBD2 (5 bases). This CDR3 has 18 amino acids. V lost 3 bases to trimming and J lost 0 bases, with 15 bases between them. Looked up from germline, CDR1 is SEHNR and CDR2 is FQNEAQ (reference sequence). CDR3 sequence reads: CASSLFDGIASGANVLTF. The CDR3 DNA reads TGTGCCAGCAGCTTGTTTGACGGGATCGCCTCTGGGGCCAACGTCCTGACTTTC. The full variable domain, completed using reference TRBV7-9 and TRBJ2-6, is DTGVSQNPRHKITKRGQNVTFRCDPISEHNRLYWYRQTLGQGPEFLTYFQNEAQLEKSRLLSDRFSAERPKGSFSTLEIQRTEQGDSAMYLCASSLFDGIASGANVLTFGAGSRLTVL.

This clonotype was recorded a few times. The CDR3 region is CASSPLGPGKEKLFF. The CDR3 nucleotides are TGTGCCAGCAGCCCTCTAGGGCCAGGGAAGGAAAAACTGTTTTTT. V is TRBV11-2 and J is TRBJ1-4; TRBD1 might be the D (5 bases). The CDR3 contains 15 residues. V lost 5 bases, J lost 8 bases, and 18 bases lay in between. Germline assignment: CDR1 SGHAT and CDR2 FQNNGV.

This clonotype was counted only a few times. The V and J genes are TRBV7-2 and TRBJ2-5, with unresolved D. This CDR3 has 17 amino acids. CDR1 and CDR2 from the germline V gene are SGHTA and FQGNSA. The germline V and J ends were trimmed by 5 bases and 5 bases, with 24 bases remaining between them. CDR3 loop: CASSPFVAPGSLETQYF. The CDR3, as DNA: TGTGCCAGCAGCCCGTTCGTGGCACCCGGCAGTTTGGAGACCCAGTACTTC.

This clonotype came up many times. The chain is built from TRBV11-2 and TRBJ1-5, with D possibly being TRBD1 (5 bases). Germline V gene lookup returns CDR1 SGHAT and CDR2 FQNNGV. The CDR3 loop spans 13 amino acids. The ends were cut back, 3 bases at V and 7 bases at J, with 10 bases in the middle. The CDR3 region is CASSFRDGQPQHF. The DNA for the CDR3 is TGTGCCAGCAGCTTCAGGGATGGGCAGCCCCAGCATTTT.

This clonotype turned up a few times. The rearrangement uses TRBV7-3 and TRBJ1-1, with 7 nucleotides matching TRBD1. In germline, CDR1 is SGHTA, CDR2 FQGTGA. V gave up 5 bases and J gave up 5 bases; unmatched junction bases: 11. CDR3 length: 15 residues. The CDR3 nucleotides read TGTGCCAGCAGCAGATCAGGGGGGAGGAGGACTGAAGCTTTCTTT. It encodes CASSRSGGRRTEAFF.

The chain is built from TRBV4-1 and TRBJ1-1; D is perhaps TRBD1 (6 bases). With 0 bases removed from V and 2 bases from J, the gap between germline ends came to 16 bases. Germline lookup yields CDR1 MGHRA and CDR2 YSYEKL. The CDR3 is made up of 17 amino acids. CDR3 in DNA: TGCGCCAGCAGCCAAGATCTTAGGGGGACGGGCAACACTGAAGCTTTCTTT. It specifies CASSQDLRGTGNTEAFF.

The chain uses TRBV6-2 or TRBV6-3 and TRBJ1-1; possible D gene TRBD1, 5 bases. The V gene lost 2 bases and the J gene lost 3 bases, with 16 bases spanning the gap. This CDR3 is built from 16 residues. CDR1 MNHEY and CDR2 SVGEGT come from the germline V gene. The CDR3 protein is CASSYNLEGRDTEAFF. DNA for the CDR3: TGTGCCAGCAGTTACAACTTGGAGGGGAGGGACACTGAAGCTTTCTTT.

In its sample, this clonotype was seen many times. This chain links TRBV15 with TRBJ1-1; D is uncertain. The CDR3 is 12 residues long. V was cut by 3 bases and J by 2 bases, with 4 bases left in between. The germline V gene has CDR1 LNHNV and CDR2 YYDKDF (reference sequence). In DNA, the CDR3 is TGTGCCACCAGCAGGGCAAACACTGAAGCTTTCTTT. Protein: CATSRANTEAFF. The complete variable domain, with remaining parts taken from reference TRBV15 and TRBJ1-1, reads DAMVIQNPRYQVTQFGKPVTLSCSQTLNHNVMYWYQQKSSQAPKLLFHYYDKDFNNEADTPDNFQSRRPNTSFCFLDIRSPGLGDTAMYLCATSRANTEAFFGQGTRLTVV.

This clonotype was observed many times. The chain uses TRBV15 and TRBJ1-1, with a tentative D call TRBD1 (5 bases). Germline lookup yields CDR1 LNHNV and CDR2 YYDKDF (reference sequence). With 1 base removed from V and 10 bases from J, the gap between germline ends came to 10 bases. This CDR3 is 12 amino acids long. The CDR3 protein is CATSRGNRGAFF. As DNA, the CDR3 is TGTGCCACCAGCAGAGGAAATAGGGGAGCTTTCTTT.

The chain couples TRBV12-3 or TRBV12-4 to TRBJ1-2; no definite D call. The CDR3 loop spans 13 amino acids. V was shortened by 1 base and J by 0 bases, with 3 bases between the two germline ends. The DNA for the CDR3 is TGTGCCAGCAGTTTAGTCGCTAACTATGGCTACACCTTC. It codes for CASSLVANYGYTF.

Comment on this clonotype: A read error may explain this, as a much larger clone is one base away. V and J are TRBV9 and TRBJ2-5, with a weak D call TRBD2 (5 bases). Trimming shortened V by 2 bases and J by 9 bases, and 17 bases separated the two germline ends. Germline V gene data show CDR1 as SGDLS and CDR2 as YYNGEE. The CDR3 runs to 14 residues. CDR3 coding DNA: TGTGCCAGCAGCGTGAGCGAGGGCTCGGAGGCCCAGTACTTC. Its protein product is CASSVSEGSEAQYF.

This clonotype was seen more than once but under ten times. The J gene is TRBJ2-7, the V gene TRBV12-3 or TRBV12-4; D ambiguous. The V end lost 6 bases, the J end lost 0 bases, and 9 bases lay between the germline ends. This CDR3 comprises 13 residues. CDR3 sequence: CASRVGGSYEQYF. In DNA, the CDR3 is TGTGCCAGCAGGGTGGGTGGCTCCTACGAGCAGTACTTC.